The 7 T cell receptor beta chains given below trace back to one sample, sequenced in a study of cytomegalovirus exposure and HLA in healthy donors. It was with 60 Vbeta and 13 Jbeta primers that the PCR ran. TCRdb's copy holds only in-frame clones and misses some; the assay was immunoSEQ multiplex PCR. Found here are about 190,000 clones, 81% of them singletons; the top ten hold more than 1.5%. The sample consisted of PBMCs. These TCRs come from a man younger than 35 in good health and CMV-seronegative.

The chain is built from TRBV7-6 and TRBJ2-1; maybe TRBD2 (7 bases). The germline CDR1 and CDR2 sequences are SGHVS and FNYEAQ. CDR3 length: 13 residues. V was pared by 7 bases and J by 8 bases, with 15 bases between. CDR3 bases: TGTGCCAGCAAATTAGACGGGGGGCATGAGCAGTTCTTC. Protein product: CASKLDGGHEQFF.

This clone showed up just once. V gene TRBV7-2 combines with J gene TRBJ2-5, with D maybe TRBD2 (5 bases). The CDR3 totals 11 residues. Germline V gene lookup returns CDR1 SGHTA and CDR2 FQGNSA. Written as DNA, the CDR3 is TGTGCTAACGGCCGGGGAGAGACCCAGTACTTC. It specifies CANGRGETQYF. Full variable domain (missing parts from reference TRBV7-2 and TRBJ2-5): GAGVSQSPSNKVTEKGKDVELRCDPISGHTALYWYRQSLGQGLEFLIYFQGNSAPDKSGLPSDRFSAERTGGSVSTLTIQRTQQEDSAVYLCANGRGETQYFGPGTRLLVL.

This chain links TRBV19 with TRBJ2-1; TRBD1 aligns across 9 bases. CDR1 is LNHDA and CDR2 is SQIVND in the germline V gene (reference sequence). With 4 bases clipped from V and 4 bases from J, the junction kept 2 bases outside the gene matches. This CDR3 comprises 14 residues. In DNA, the CDR3 is TGTGCCAGTAGTAGGGACAGGGCTTACAATGAGCAGTTCTTC. Protein sequence: CASSRDRAYNEQFF.

The chain joins TRBV7-9 to TRBJ2-7; the D gene is possibly TRBD1 (5 bases). Germline values: CDR1 SEHNR, CDR2 FQNEAQ (reference sequence). There are 14 residues in the CDR3. Trimming pared 1 base from V and 2 bases from J, leaving 9 bases between. The DNA for the CDR3 is TGTGCCAGCAGCTTAGGTCAGGGTGCCTACGAGCAGTACTTC. It is translated as CASSLGQGAYEQYF.

The chain links TRBV28 to TRBJ2-5, with TRBD1 as a possible D gene (5 bases). The CDR3 runs 15 residues. Germline lookup yields CDR1 MDHEN and CDR2 SYDVKM. V lost 0 bases and J lost 2, with 10 bases in between. The CDR3 DNA sequence: TGTGCCAGCAGTTTATGGGTGACAGCTCAAGAGACCCAGTACTTC. As protein: CASSLWVTAQETQYF.

The chain is built from TRBV30 and TRBJ2-4; maybe TRBD2 (5 bases). The germline V and J ends were trimmed by 5 bases and 2 bases, with 16 bases remaining between them. The CDR3 has 15 amino acids. Germline CDR1 and CDR2: GTSNPN and SVGIG (reference sequence). CDR3 sequence reads: CAWAGSPTSKNIQYF. CDR3 sequence (DNA): TGTGCCTGGGCGGGCTCCCCTACTTCCAAAAACATTCAGTACTTC.

A single count supports this clone. CDR3 nucleotides: TGTGCCAGCAGTGGGCGGGTCGGGTACTCTGGAAACACCATATATTTT. Translated, it gives CASSGRVGYSGNTIYF. The chain carries TRBV2 and TRBJ1-3; D ambiguous. V was shortened by 4 bases and J by 0 bases, with 13 bases between the two germline ends. The CDR3 is made up of 16 amino acids. CDR1 is SNHLY, CDR2 FYNNEI, per germline.